The clone carrying this T cell receptor beta chain was seen only a few times. The antigen is undetermined. Trimming at V came to 4 bases and at J to 2 bases, leaving 8 bases not matched to a gene. This CDR3 region has 15 residues. Germline V gene lookup returns CDR1 SGDLS and CDR2 YYNGEE. These data originate in a study of blood T cells in healthy people across ages. The study's findings and limits: Higher naive T cell percentage went strongly together with higher TCR beta diversity.

Primers used in a second PCR of about 7 to 12 cycles were a sample-barcoded 5' primer and a J-beta primer mix. TCRdb processed the 5' RACE reads anew with MiXCR; each CDR3 protein has one entry. The sample contains approximately 940,000 distinct CDR3 sequences, around 48% of which appear only once. Donors gave roughly 9.1 milliliters of peripheral blood apiece. V gene TRBV9 combines with J gene TRBJ2-7; the match to TRBD1 covers 8 bases. The TCR sequence derives from a man aged 30 to 39 in good health. Source material: blood. The CDR3 region is CASSPGQGSAYEQYF. The CDR3 DNA follows: TGTGCCAGCAGCCCCGGACAGGGAAGTGCCTACGAGCAGTACTTC.